This entry features one T cell receptor delta chain sequence. Its antigen is currently unknown. A far larger clone is only one base removed, so a read error is likely. The sample contains more than one DNA sequence encoding this CDR3. The data derive from a study of γδ T cells in repeated Plasmodium falciparum infection. Study findings and constraints: Waves of new clonotype selection appeared after repeated controlled infections in Vdelta2-negative, largely Vdelta1+, gammadelta T cells.

CDR1 and CDR2 from the germline V gene are TSWWSYY and QGS. This CDR3 is built from 25 residues. TCRdb re-called clones from the multiplex PCR reads using CATT. Among over 90,000 delta-chain clones listed, 0.75% to 1% were seen once. Gammadelta T cells were flow-sorted from PBMC into Vgamma9/Vdelta2+ and Vdelta2-negative populations for bulk analysis. The specimen sequenced was gamma-delta T cells from blood. The receptor was derived from a pool of human donors (malaria-infected and uninfected, not separated). V gene assignment gives TRDV1, but the J gene was left uncalled; the table's D call, TRDD3, has no DNA check behind it. The CDR3: CALGELPYVAIKIPVLGDTPDKLIF. In DNA form, the CDR3 reads TGTGCTCTTGGGGAACTACCCTATGTCGCCATTAAAATTCCGGTACTGGGGGATACCCCCGATAAACTCATCTTC.